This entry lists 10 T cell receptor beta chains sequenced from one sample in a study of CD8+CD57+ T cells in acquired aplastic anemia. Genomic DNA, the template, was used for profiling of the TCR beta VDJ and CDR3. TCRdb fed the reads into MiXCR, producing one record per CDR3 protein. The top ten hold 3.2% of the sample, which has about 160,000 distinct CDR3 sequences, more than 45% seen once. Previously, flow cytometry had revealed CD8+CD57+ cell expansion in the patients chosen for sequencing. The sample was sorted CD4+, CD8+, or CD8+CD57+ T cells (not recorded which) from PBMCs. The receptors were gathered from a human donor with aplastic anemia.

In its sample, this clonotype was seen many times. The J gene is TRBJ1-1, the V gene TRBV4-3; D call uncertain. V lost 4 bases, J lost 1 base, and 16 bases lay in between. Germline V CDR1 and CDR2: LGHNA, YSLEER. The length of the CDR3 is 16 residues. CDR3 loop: CASSPAYTTKNTEAFF. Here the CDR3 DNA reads TGCGCCAGCAGCCCAGCGTACACGACCAAGAACACTGAAGCTTTCTTT.

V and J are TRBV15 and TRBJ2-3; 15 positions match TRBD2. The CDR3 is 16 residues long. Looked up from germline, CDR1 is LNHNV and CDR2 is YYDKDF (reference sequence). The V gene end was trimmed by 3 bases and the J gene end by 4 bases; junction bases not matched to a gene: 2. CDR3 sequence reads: CATSSRTSGRADTQYF. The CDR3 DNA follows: TGTGCCACCAGCAGCCGGACTAGCGGGAGGGCAGATACGCAGTATTTT.

DNA of the CDR3: TGTGCCAGTCAGGGGACGAGCTATGGCTACACCTTC. Translated, it gives CASQGTSYGYTF. The rearrangement uses TRBV2 and TRBJ1-2, with D tentatively TRBD1 (6 bases). The CDR3 length is 12 residues. Germline CDR1 and CDR2: SNHLY and FYNNEI. Between the trimmed V and J ends, which lost 9 bases and 4 bases, there was a span of 12 bases.

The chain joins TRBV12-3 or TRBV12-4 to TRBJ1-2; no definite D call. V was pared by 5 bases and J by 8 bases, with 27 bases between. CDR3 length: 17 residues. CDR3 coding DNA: TGTGCCAGCAGTCGTACCAACGTGGTCTCCGCCCATAGCGGCTACACCTTC. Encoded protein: CASSRTNVVSAHSGYTF.

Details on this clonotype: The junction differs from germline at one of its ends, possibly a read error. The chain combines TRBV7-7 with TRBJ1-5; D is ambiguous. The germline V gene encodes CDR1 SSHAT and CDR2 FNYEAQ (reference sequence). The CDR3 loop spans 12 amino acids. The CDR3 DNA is TGTGCTAGCAGCTTAGTTCCCCAGCCCCAGCATTTT. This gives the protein CASSLVPQPQHF.

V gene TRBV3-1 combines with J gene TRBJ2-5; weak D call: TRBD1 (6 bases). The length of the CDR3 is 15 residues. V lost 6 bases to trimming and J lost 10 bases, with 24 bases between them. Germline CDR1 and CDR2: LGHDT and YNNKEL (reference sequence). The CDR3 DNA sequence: TGTGCCAGCAGGCCACCTAAGGCGCCCGAAGGGGGCCAGTACTTC. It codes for CASRPPKAPEGGQYF.

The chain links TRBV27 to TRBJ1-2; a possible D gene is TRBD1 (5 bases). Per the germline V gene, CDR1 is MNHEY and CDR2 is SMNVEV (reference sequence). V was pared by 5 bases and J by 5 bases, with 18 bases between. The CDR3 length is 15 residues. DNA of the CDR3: TGTGCCAGCAGTCAAACGCGGGGACCGATTTATGGCTACACCTTC. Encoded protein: CASSQTRGPIYGYTF.

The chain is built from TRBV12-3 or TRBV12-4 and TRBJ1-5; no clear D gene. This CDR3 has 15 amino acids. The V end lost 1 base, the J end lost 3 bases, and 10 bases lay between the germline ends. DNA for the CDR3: TGTGCCAGCAGTTTAGTGGCCGGAATCAATCAGCCCCAGCATTTT. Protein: CASSLVAGINQPQHF.

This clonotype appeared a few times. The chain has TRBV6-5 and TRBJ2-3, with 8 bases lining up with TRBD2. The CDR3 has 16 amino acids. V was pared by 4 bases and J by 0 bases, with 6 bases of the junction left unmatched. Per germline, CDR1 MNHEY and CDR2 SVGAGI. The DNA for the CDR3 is TGTGCCAGCAGTTTCCAAGCGGGGGTCAGCACAGATACGCAGTATTTT. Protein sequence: CASSFQAGVSTDTQYF.

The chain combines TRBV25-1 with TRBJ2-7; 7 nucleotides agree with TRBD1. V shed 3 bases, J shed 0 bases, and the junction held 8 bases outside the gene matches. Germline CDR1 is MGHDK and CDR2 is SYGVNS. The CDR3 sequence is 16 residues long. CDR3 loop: CASSDAGTAYSYEQYF. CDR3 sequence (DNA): TGTGCCAGCAGTGATGCCGGGACAGCATACTCCTACGAGCAGTACTTC.